This T cell receptor beta chain was identified during a study of blood T cell repertoires in COVID-19. On the study more broadly: Both acute and convalescent COVID-19 samples were obtained from the United States, Italy and Spain. PBMCs, B-cell-depleted T cells, or T cells provided the cDNA or gDNA that made up the material.

The length of the CDR3 is 14 residues. J gave up 5 bases and V 3 bases, and 4 bases lay outside the gene matches. Germline V gene data show CDR1 as MDHEN and CDR2 as SYDVKM. This clone was seen only a few times. Per the original data handling: How many nucleated cells were present was estimated from reference gene primer amplification. Assay: immunoSEQ multiplex PCR; the TCRdb copy retains only in-frame clones and omits some. V and J calls and clone size are given by that table; D and trimming were obtained from the DNA. The sample has 100,000 to 120,000 clones; roughly 80% are singletons. The clonotype originates from a woman of 80 years or more with acute or convalescent COVID-19. Sequencing was carried out using peripheral blood. The chain couples TRBV28 to TRBJ1-2; 9 positions match TRBD1. The CDR3 DNA reads TGTGCCAGCAGTTTGCCGACAGGGGGTTATGGCTACACCTTC. This gives the protein CASSLPTGGYGYTF.